This TCR beta chain was captured by sequencing in a study of T cell responses to AZD1222 COVID-19 vaccine. Study-level points and caveats: Once two AZD1222 doses were given, Spike-specific TCR breadth and depth went up.

Germline CDR1 ENHRY, CDR2 SYGVKD. V dropped 3 bases and J dropped 6 bases, with 11 bases sitting between them. The CDR3 totals 13 residues. Concerning this clone: Its antigen is still unknown. This CDR3 is also generated by other DNA sequences in the sample.

Only in-frame clones appear in the TCRdb table, and some are missing; sequencing was by immunoSEQ multiplex PCR. The sample carries more than 70,000 clones, 90% recorded once. The clonotype was recovered from an adult who received the AZD1222 COVID-19 vaccine. The starting material was peripheral blood, obtained 28 days after the second AZD1222 dose. V gene TRBV10-3 combines with J gene TRBJ1-2, with D unclear. The CDR3 here is CAISETGGDGYTF. Here the CDR3 DNA reads TGTGCCATCAGTGAAACGGGAGGAGATGGCTACACCTTC.